This T cell receptor (beta chain) is drawn from a study of T-cell reconstitution after alpha-beta-depleted transplantation in children. Comment on this clonotype: Its antigen is not identified.

Between the trimmed V and J ends, which lost 8 bases and 2 bases, there was a span of 16 bases. Germline values: CDR1 MNHEY, CDR2 SVGEGT. CDR3 length: 14 amino acids. Overall study findings and caveats: Recipient T cells and thymic progenitors that survived gave rise to the high TCRbeta diversity observed at day 60 in some patients. Alpha-beta T cells about two months after transplant reportedly derived from several hundred expanded graft clones. T-cell numbers and diversity, one year after transplant, stemmed largely from T cells that were newly produced.

Unique molecular identifiers were incorporated during preparation of the TCRbeta library. TCRdb reprocessed the PCR reads with MiXCR, giving one entry per CDR3 protein. Of around 420,000 distinct CDR3 sequences in the sample, 15% to 20% were seen once. V usage is TRBV6-2 or TRBV6-3 and J usage is TRBJ2-7; D gene ambiguous. The specimen was PBMCs, mostly from graft donor cells, collected 360 days after TCRalphabeta/CD19-depleted stem cell transplant. The TCR sequence derives from a boy in the first two years of life who had a stem cell transplant for Wiskott-Aldrich syndrome, so the T cells may come from the graft donor. CDR3 nucleotide sequence: TGTGCCAGCTCCCTGCTCCCCTGGGCCTACGAGCAGTACTTC. Translated, it gives CASSLLPWAYEQYF.